This TCR beta chain was retrieved from a study of T-cell reconstitution after alpha-beta-depleted transplantation in children. This CDR3 is built from 14 residues. Germline loops: CDR1 SGHRS, CDR2 YFSETQ. V was shortened by 0 bases and J by 4 bases, with 9 bases between the two germline ends. This clonotype came up a few times. Molecular barcoding with unique molecular identifiers was used for the TCRbeta library. MiXCR, applied by TCRdb to the PCR reads, yields one record per CDR3 protein. The data show about 78,000 distinct CDR3 sequences, about 14% seen once. Specimen: PBMCs, mostly from graft donor cells, collected 180 days after TCRalphabeta/CD19-depleted stem cell transplant. V is TRBV5-1 and J is TRBJ2-3, with unresolved D. The TCR originated in a male patient aged 2-10 years who had a stem cell transplant for acute lymphoblastic leukemia, so the T cells may come from the graft donor. CDR3 in DNA: TGCGCCAGCAGCTTGGTATGGCTCTCAGATACGCAGTATTTT. Translating gives CASSLVWLSDTQYF. Looking up the rest from reference TRBV5-1 and TRBJ2-3 gives the full variable domain: KAGVTQTPRYLIKTRGQQVTLSCSPISGHRSVSWYQQTPGQGLQFLFEYFSETQRNKGNFPGRFSGRQFSNSRSEMNVSTLELGDSALYLCASSLVWLSDTQYFGPGTRLTVL.